This TCR beta chain was sequenced for a study of blood T cell repertoires in COVID-19. At the level of the study: Spain, Italy and the United States supplied samples that represented acute and convalescent COVID-19. T cells, B-cell-depleted T cells, or PBMCs supplied cDNA or gDNA.

Authors' data handling: Amplification with reference gene primers provided the estimates of nucleated cell counts. Sequencing used immunoSEQ multiplex PCR; TCRdb keeps in-frame clones, though not all of them. Clone size and the V and J calls come from that table; the DNA yielded D and trimming. The table lists some 300,000 clones, approximately 88% of them singletons, with roughly 7% in the top ten. The TCR was taken from a woman aged 25-40 years who had recovered from COVID-19. Sequencing used peripheral blood.

The CDR3 coding sequence is TGTGCCAGTAGTATGCAGGGGAACACTGAAGCTTTCTTT. Its translation is CASSMQGNTEAFF. The chain has TRBV19 and TRBJ1-1, with a weak D call TRBD1 (5 bases). Trimming removed 3 bases from V and 1 base from J, with 6 bases in between. The germline V gene has CDR1 LNHDA and CDR2 SQIVND (reference sequence). The CDR3 is 13 amino acids.